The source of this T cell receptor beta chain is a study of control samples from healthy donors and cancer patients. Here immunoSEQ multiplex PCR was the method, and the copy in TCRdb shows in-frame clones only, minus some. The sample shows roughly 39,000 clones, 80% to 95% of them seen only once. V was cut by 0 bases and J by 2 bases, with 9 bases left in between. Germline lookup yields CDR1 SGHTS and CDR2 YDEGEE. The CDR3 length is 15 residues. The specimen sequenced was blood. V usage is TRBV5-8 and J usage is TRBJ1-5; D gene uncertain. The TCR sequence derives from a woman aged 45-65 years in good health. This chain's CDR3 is CASSLDQSGNQPQHF. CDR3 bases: TGTGCCAGCAGCTTGGATCAATCAGGCAATCAGCCCCAGCATTTT.